This is a list of T cell receptor beta chains from one sample in a study of blood T cells in healthy people across ages. TCRdb re-derived calls from the 5' RACE reads in MiXCR, one entry per CDR3 protein. Of hundreds of thousands of distinct CDR3 sequences in the sample, 20% to 25% are singletons; the top ten hold just under 9.5%. This same sample was also taken into another study, of T cells of mothers and their children.

Sequenced: blood. The receptors were sampled from a boy younger than 18 in good health. Each CDR3 is given with its conserved first and last residue. Each record gives: clone size, D gene, V gene, J gene, CDR3 DNA, CDR3 protein. The D gene is left open where the match is weak. The size field is filled for only some rows; it gives once, few, many or a size class.

>NA|NA|TRBV24-1|TRBJ2-2
TGTGCCACCAGTGATTTAACCGTCTCGCCCCAGGGGACTACCGGGGAGCTGTTTTTT
CATSDLTVSPQGTTGELFF
>NA|NA|TRBV6-5|TRBJ2-2
TGTGCCAGCAGTTATGGTCAGGGAAACACCGGGGAGCTGCTTTTT
CASSYGQGNTGELLF
>few|TRBD2|TRBV11-2|TRBJ2-1
TGTGCCAGCAAACCACTAGCGGGGGCGGACAATGAGCAGTTCTTC
CASKPLAGADNEQFF
>NA|NA|TRBV24-1|TRBJ2-6
TGTGCCACCAGTGATCAACAGGTAACTGGGGCCAACGTCCTGACTTTC
CATSDQQVTGANVLTF
>NA|NA|TRBV6-5|TRBJ1-3
TGTGCCAGCAGTGAGGCGGCTGGAAACACCATATATTTT
CASSEAAGNTIYF
>few|NA|TRBV29-1|TRBJ2-1
TGCAGCGTATCGGGACTCTTATCCTACAATGAGCAGTTCTTC
CSVSGLLSYNEQFF
>few|TRBD1|TRBV12-3/TRBV12-4|TRBJ1-6
TGTGCCAGCAGGGACGGGACAGCGGACCTGAGTGGTGATTCACCCCTCCACTTT
CASRDGTADLSGDSPLHF
>NA|NA|TRBV29-1|TRBJ2-3
TGCAGCGCAAACCTTGGGGTCCCAGATACGCAGTATTTT
CSANLGVPDTQYF
>NA|NA|TRBV6-1|TRBJ2-5
TGTGCCAGCAGAGAGAGGTCGACTCAAGAGACCCAGTACTTC
CASRERSTQETQYF
>few|NA|TRBV29-1|TRBJ2-1
TGCAGCGTTGGGGGACGGTACTACAATGAGCAGTTCTTC
CSVGGRYYNEQFF
>NA|NA|TRBV29-1|TRBJ2-7
TGCAGCGTTGCCCCTGAGCAGGGAATAAAGCAGTACTTC
CSVAPEQGIKQYF
>NA|NA|TRBV29-1|TRBJ1-2
TGCAGCGCAAAAATAGGGGACTACGGAACCTATGGCTACACCTTC
CSAKIGDYGTYGYTF
>NA|NA|TRBV5-1|TRBJ2-1
TGCGCCAGCAGCTTGACATCCGCCTACAATGAGCAGTTCTTC
CASSLTSAYNEQFF
>NA|TRBD1|TRBV6-6|TRBJ2-5
TGTGCCAGCAGTCCCCGGACAGGGGAGACCCAGTACTTC
CASSPRTGETQYF
>NA|NA|TRBV7-9|TRBJ2-7
TGTGCCAGCAGCTTTACGGAATTAAGCTACGAGCAGTACTTC
CASSFTELSYEQYF
>NA|NA|TRBV7-9|TRBJ2-5
TGTGCCAGCAGCCATTCCAACATAGGACAAGAGACCCAGTACTTC
CASSHSNIGQETQYF
>NA|TRBD1|TRBV7-2|TRBJ2-1
TGTGCCAGCAGCTTAGCGGCCGGGACAGGGGTCCCCAATGAGCAGTTCTTC
CASSLAAGTGVPNEQFF
>NA|NA|TRBV20-1|TRBJ1-2
TGCAGTGCGACCCCTTACAGGGCTGGCTACACCTTC
CSATPYRAGYTF
>NA|NA|TRBV3-1|TRBJ2-1
TGTGCCAGCAGCCAAGAAGTAGAGACTAGGCCCAATGAGCAGTTCTTC
CASSQEVETRPNEQFF
>few|NA|TRBV10-3|TRBJ2-5
TGTGCCATCAGTGAGGGACTCTTAAACCGGGAGCAGTACTTC
CAISEGLLNREQYF
>NA|TRBD2|TRBV2|TRBJ2-3
TGTGCCAGCAATCGGGGAGGGCCGAGCACAGATGCGCAGTATTTT
CASNRGGPSTDAQYF
>few|NA|TRBV12-3/TRBV12-4|TRBJ2-2
TGTGCCAGCAGTTTAGCGCTGGCCGACGGGGAGCTGTTTTTT
CASSLALADGELFF
>NA|TRBD1|TRBV29-1|TRBJ2-2
TGCAGCGTTATGGGACAGGGAAACACCGGGGAGCTGTTTTTT
CSVMGQGNTGELFF
>NA|NA|TRBV29-1|TRBJ1-4
TGCAGCGTTGAATCAGGGGTCGCGGAAAAACTGTTTTTT
CSVESGVAEKLFF
>once|NA|TRBV28|TRBJ1-2
TGTGCCAGCAGTGACGCCGGGGCCCCTAACTATGGCTACACCTTC
CASSDAGAPNYGYTF
>few|NA|TRBV13|TRBJ2-1
TGTGCCAGCAGCCCTAGGGCCAGGGAATACAATGAGCAGTTCTTC
CASSPRAREYNEQFF
>NA|NA|TRBV6-5|TRBJ2-3
TGTGCCAGCAGTAATCGACCAAATACGCAGTATTTT
CASSNRPNTQYF
>many|TRBD1|TRBV27|TRBJ2-5
TGTGCCAGCAGTTCGGGACAGCTCCAAGAGACCCAGTACTTC
CASSSGQLQETQYF
>NA|TRBD2|TRBV20-1|TRBJ2-3
TGCAGTGCTAGAGATGCTGGCGGGAGGTTCCCAATTACAGATACGCAGTATTTT
CSARDAGGRFPITDTQYF
>few|NA|TRBV9|TRBJ2-2
TGTGCCAGCAGCCCTAACACCCGAAACGGGGAGCTGTTTTTT
CASSPNTRNGELFF
>few|TRBD2|TRBV2|TRBJ2-2
TGTGCCACCGAGAACGAGCGGGGGGCGACCGGGGAGCTGTTTTTT
CATENERGATGELFF